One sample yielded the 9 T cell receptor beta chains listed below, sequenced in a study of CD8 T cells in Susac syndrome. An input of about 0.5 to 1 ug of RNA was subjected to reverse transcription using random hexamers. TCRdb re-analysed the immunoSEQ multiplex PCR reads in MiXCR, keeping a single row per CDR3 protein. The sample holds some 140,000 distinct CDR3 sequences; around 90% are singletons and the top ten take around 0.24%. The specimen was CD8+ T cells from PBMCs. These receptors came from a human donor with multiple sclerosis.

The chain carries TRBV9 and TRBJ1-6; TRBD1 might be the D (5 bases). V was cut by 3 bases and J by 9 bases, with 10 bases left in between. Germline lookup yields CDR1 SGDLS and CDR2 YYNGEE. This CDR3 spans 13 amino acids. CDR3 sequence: CASSAEGRSPLHF. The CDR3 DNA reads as TGTGCCAGCAGCGCTGAGGGACGTTCACCCCTCCACTTT.

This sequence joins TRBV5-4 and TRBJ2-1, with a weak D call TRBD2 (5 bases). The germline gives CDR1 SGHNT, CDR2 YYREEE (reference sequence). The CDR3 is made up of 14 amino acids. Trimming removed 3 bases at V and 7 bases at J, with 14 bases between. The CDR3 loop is CASSSGPPGNEQFF. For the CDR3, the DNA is TGTGCCAGCAGCTCCGGCCCTCCGGGGAATGAGCAGTTCTTC. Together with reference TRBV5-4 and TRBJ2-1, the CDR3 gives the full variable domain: ETGVTQSPTHLIKTRGQQVTLRCSSQSGHNTVSWYQQALGQGPQFIFQYYREEENGRGNFPPRFSGLQFPNYSSELNVNALELDDSALYLCASSSGPPGNEQFFGPGTRLTVL.

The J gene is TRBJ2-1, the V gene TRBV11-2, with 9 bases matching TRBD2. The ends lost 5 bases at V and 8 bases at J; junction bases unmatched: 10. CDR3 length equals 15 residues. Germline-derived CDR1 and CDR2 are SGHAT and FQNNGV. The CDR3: CASSTGLARVYEQFF. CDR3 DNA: TGTGCCAGCAGCACCGGACTAGCGCGGGTTTATGAGCAGTTCTTC.

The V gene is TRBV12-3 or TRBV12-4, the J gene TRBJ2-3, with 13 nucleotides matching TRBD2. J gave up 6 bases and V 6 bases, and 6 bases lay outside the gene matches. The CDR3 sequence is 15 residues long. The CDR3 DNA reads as TGTGCCAGCAGCCCACTAGCGGGAGGGCGTGATACGCAGTATTTT. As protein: CASSPLAGGRDTQYF.

This CDR3 reads CASSRPAAGEVYNEQFF. The CDR3 nucleotides read TGTGCCAGCAGCCGTCCCGCGGCGGGAGAAGTCTACAATGAGCAGTTCTTC. This chain connects TRBV7-8 to TRBJ2-1; 7 bases are a match to TRBD2. CDR1 is SGHVS and CDR2 is FQNEAQ in the germline V gene. This CDR3 comprises 17 residues. The V and J ends lost 5 bases and 3 bases, in that order; junction bases with no gene match: 13.

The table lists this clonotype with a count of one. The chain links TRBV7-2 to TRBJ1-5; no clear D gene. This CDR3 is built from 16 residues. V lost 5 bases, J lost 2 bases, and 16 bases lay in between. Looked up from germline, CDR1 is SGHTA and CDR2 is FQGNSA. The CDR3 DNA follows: TGTGCCAGCAGCCCCCACGGCAGGACGGGCAATCAGCCCCAGCATTTT. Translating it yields CASSPHGRTGNQPQHF.

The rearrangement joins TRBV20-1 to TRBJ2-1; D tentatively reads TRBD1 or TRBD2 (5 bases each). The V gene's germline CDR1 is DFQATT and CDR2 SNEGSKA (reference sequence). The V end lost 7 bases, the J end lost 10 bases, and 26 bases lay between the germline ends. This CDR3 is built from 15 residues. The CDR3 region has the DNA TGCAGTGTCCGGGGCGCCCTAGAAGGGCTGCAGGAGCAGTTCTTC. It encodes CSVRGALEGLQEQFF.

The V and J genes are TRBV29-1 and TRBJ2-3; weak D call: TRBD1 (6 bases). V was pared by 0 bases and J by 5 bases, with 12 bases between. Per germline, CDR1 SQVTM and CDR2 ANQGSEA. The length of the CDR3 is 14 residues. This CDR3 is CSVEDHRDIDTQYF. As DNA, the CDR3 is TGCAGCGTTGAAGATCACAGGGACATAGATACGCAGTATTTT.

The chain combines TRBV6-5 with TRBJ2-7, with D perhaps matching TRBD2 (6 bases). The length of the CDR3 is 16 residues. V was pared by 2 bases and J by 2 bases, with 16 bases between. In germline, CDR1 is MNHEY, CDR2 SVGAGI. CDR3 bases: TGTGCCAGCAGTTACGTCGGGGGTCATGAGGCCTACGAGCAGTACTTC. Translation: CASSYVGGHEAYEQYF.